The rows below give T cell receptor beta chains drawn from one sample of a study of blood T cell repertoires in COVID-19. Assay: immunoSEQ multiplex PCR; the TCRdb copy retains only in-frame clones and omits some. The table shows about 60,000 clones, with around nine tenths occurring only once. Sample: peripheral blood. These receptors were obtained from a man aged 55 to 70 with acute or convalescent COVID-19. CDR3s leave out the opening cysteine and the closing phenylalanine or tryptophan. Each record gives: D gene, J gene, V gene, CDR3 protein. D genes are given only for firm matches.

D: NA
J: TRBJ1-6
V: TRBV30
CDR3: GSRDTEIYNSPLH

D: TRBD2
J: TRBJ2-7
V: TRBV6-1
CDR3: ASSAQTSRIGAYYEQY

D: NA
J: TRBJ2-7
V: TRBV28
CDR3: ASIGGASYEQY

D: NA
J: TRBJ2-5
V: TRBV5-1
CDR3: ASKQQGGETQY

D: TRBD1
J: TRBJ1-2
V: TRBV5-1
CDR3: ASSVGQGEGYT

D: NA
J: TRBJ2-3
V: TRBV7-9
CDR3: ASSLRDSPDTQY

D: NA
J: TRBJ2-7
V: TRBV3-1/TRBV3-2
CDR3: ASSQGVATSYEQY

D: NA
J: TRBJ1-1
V: TRBV6-5
CDR3: ASTGREAF

D: NA
J: TRBJ1-2
V: TRBV14
CDR3: ASSQEARIYGYT

D: NA
J: TRBJ2-1
V: TRBV5-6
CDR3: ASSSGNEQF

D: NA
J: TRBJ2-7
V: TRBV5-1
CDR3: ASSAFGDGGVYEQY

D: NA
J: TRBJ1-1
V: TRBV29-1
CDR3: SVEETGKDTKAF

D: NA
J: TRBJ2-5
V: TRBV18
CDR3: ASSPEKTQY

D: TRBD1
J: TRBJ1-1
V: TRBV2
CDR3: ASRGRTGMNTEAF

D: TRBD2
J: TRBJ2-3
V: TRBV7-3
CDR3: ASSLSASGRTDTQY

D: TRBD1
J: TRBJ1-1
V: TRBV27
CDR3: ASSPMTGNIEAF

D: NA
J: TRBJ2-2
V: TRBV28
CDR3: ATARNTGELF

D: NA
J: TRBJ1-5
V: TRBV29-1
CDR3: SVLDTFGQPQH

D: NA
J: TRBJ2-3
V: TRBV28
CDR3: ASSFEPRDTQY

D: TRBD2
J: TRBJ2-7
V: TRBV12-3/TRBV12-4
CDR3: ASCSGRGQQY

D: NA
J: TRBJ2-7
V: TRBV7-6
CDR3: ASSLGGSGRRDEQY

D: TRBD2
J: TRBJ2-1
V: TRBV7-3
CDR3: ASSSGLASGEQF

D: TRBD2
J: TRBJ2-7
V: TRBV7-6
CDR3: ASSPGLASRYEQY

D: NA
J: TRBJ1-1
V: TRBV7-8
CDR3: ASSLGLPIAF

D: NA
J: TRBJ1-2
V: TRBV9
CDR3: ASSPDLQTNYGYT

D: TRBD2
J: TRBJ2-7
V: TRBV3-1/TRBV3-2
CDR3: ASSQDLAGVGGTQY

D: NA
J: TRBJ2-7
V: TRBV2
CDR3: ASSDPRGPEQY

D: NA
J: TRBJ1-1
V: TRBV3-1/TRBV3-2
CDR3: ASSLRGEAF

D: NA
J: TRBJ1-3
V: TRBV13
CDR3: ASSPTAGGNTIY

D: NA
J: TRBJ2-7
V: TRBV2
CDR3: ASSEIRGPYEQY

D: NA
J: TRBJ1-5
V: TRBV5-5
CDR3: ASSLGQLNSNQPQH